The entry that follows covers one TCR beta chain sequence. Its antigen is not identified. The data stem from a study of shared clonotypes between healthy human individuals. Study-level findings and limits: The sampled material consisted only of blood, and tissue repertoires are likely to differ.

V was trimmed by 11 bases and J by 7 bases, leaving 20 bases between them. The CDR3 is made up of 13 amino acids. Germline-derived CDR1 and CDR2 are SNHLY and FYNNEI. Deep was the level at which the assay was run. Libraries were prepared by immunoSEQ multiplex PCR; TCRdb keeps only in-frame clonotypes and omits some of them. The sample holds some 480,000 clones, 70% to 80% seen once. Sequencing input: PBMCs. This chain joins TRBV2 and TRBJ2-5, with D perhaps being TRBD1 or TRBD2 (5 bases each). This sequence was found in a woman aged 40 to 50 in good health. Some clones in this sample may be carry-over from other donors' samples. DNA of the CDR3: TGTGCCGGAACCGAGGCGGTTGGGGGGACCCAGTACTTC. It is translated as CAGTEAVGGTQYF.